This TCR beta chain emerged from a study of shared clonotypes between healthy human individuals. Study results and caveats: A few donors held about 4.6% of naive CD4 clonotypes in common.

How the authors handled the data: For the immunoSEQ data, sequences were junction-only without quality scores, so filtering differed. Using immunoSEQ multiplex PCR, the repertoire was profiled, and TCRdb retains in-frame clones only, with some absent. That table furnishes V, J and clone size, whereas the DNA furnished D and trimming. The sample comprises about 300,000 clones, approximately 74% of which are singletons, and about 9.4% rests with the top ten. A remark on this clone: The antigen is unknown.

This sequence originates from a young man in good health. What was sequenced was memory CD4+ T cells sorted from blood. Subset in this sample: CD45RA-negative fraction.

The CDR3 protein is CASSQASGPSSGANVLTF. CDR3 DNA sequence: TGTGCCAGCAGCCAAGCCTCAGGGCCTTCGTCTGGGGCCAACGTCCTGACTTTC. The rearrangement links TRBV4-2 to TRBJ2-6, with D perhaps TRBD1 (5 bases). This CDR3 is 18 amino acids long. The V gene lost 1 base and the J gene lost 1 base, with 14 bases spanning the gap. Germline CDR1 LGHNA, CDR2 YNFKEQ.